This record covers a single TCR beta chain. No antigen is known for it. CDR3 length: 14 residues. Trimming stripped 0 bases from V and 2 bases from J, with 8 bases between. Germline V gene data show CDR1 as MDHEN and CDR2 as SYDVKM. The data are from a study of cytotoxic CD8 clonotypes in ibrutinib-treated CLL. Study-wide context: Among responders, roughly 24 were partial and 2 complete; after median around 68 months, approximately 15 stayed remitted and some 12 progressed. Productive templates per sample averaged approximately 240,000; productive rearrangements, more than 75,000. Findings of the study overall: Rare overall, public clonotypes shrank or held steady under therapy. Clonality was higher at ibrutinib response and returned toward baseline at progression.

Assay: immunoSEQ multiplex PCR; the TCRdb copy retains only in-frame clones and omits some. The sample carries 150,000 or so clones, roughly 80% recorded once. The chain combines TRBV28 with TRBJ2-7; D is undetermined. This clonotype was sampled from a human donor with chronic lymphocytic leukemia. Sequencing was performed on PBMCs, taken after 24 months of ibrutinib treatment. The DNA for the CDR3 is TGTGCCAGCAGTTTATGGCGCAAGCCCTACGAGCAGTACTTC. Its protein product is CASSLWRKPYEQYF. Full variable domain (outside the CDR3, taken from reference TRBV28 and TRBJ2-7): DVKVTQSSRYLVKRTGEKVFLECVQDMDHENMFWYRQDPGLGLRLIYFSYDVKMKEKGDIPEGYSVSREKKERFSLILESASTNQTSMYLCASSLWRKPYEQYFGPGTRLTVT.